This T cell receptor (beta chain) was retrieved from a study of cytomegalovirus exposure and HLA in healthy donors. At the level of the study: The same platform used for the 650 to 700 first-cohort repertoires was also used for the 90 to 150 validation repertoires, as a later analysis reported.

Points from the study as a whole: In vitro experiments confirmed that three CMV-associated chains were specific for CMV antigens. Among TCR beta chains, those listed as cytomegalovirus-associated numbered about 150.

The table came from immunoSEQ multiplex PCR; TCRdb's copy has only in-frame clones and leaves some out. This table has hundreds of thousands of clones, around nine tenths appearing once. Germline values: CDR1 LGHNA, CDR2 YSLEER. V was clipped by 1 base and J by 10 bases; unmatched bases: 7. This CDR3 is 14 amino acids long. This clone was seen once. Its target is not known. Separation from the 666-subject first cohort characterized the approximately 130-subject validation cohort, to which the donors belonged. The sequencing input was PBMCs. This rearrangement joins TRBV4-3 to TRBJ2-1, with TRBD2 matching over 7 bases. The receptor was derived from a woman in her late teens or twenties in good health and CMV-seronegative. In DNA form, the CDR3 reads TGCGCCAGCAGCCAAGGGGGGGGGTACATGGAGCAGTTCTTC. It encodes CASSQGGGYMEQFF.